The 17 T cell receptor beta chains reported below all come from one sample, sequenced in a study of T cell repertoires in cytomegalovirus infection. TCRdb called the reads again in MiXCR, with one record for every CDR3 protein. The sample holds about 180,000 distinct CDR3 sequences, 15% to 20% seen once. Sequenced input: CD8+ T cells from PBMCs. These TCRs come from a human donor in good health (CMV status not recorded). Some clones in this sample may be carry-over from other donors' samples.

This clonotype was observed a few times. The chain has TRBV7-2 and TRBJ2-1; D uncertain. V was cut by 1 base and J by 0 bases, with 10 bases left in between. Germline CDR1 is SGHTA and CDR2 is FQGNSA. The CDR3 is 16 amino acids. DNA for the CDR3: TGTGCCAGCAGCTTAGACAGCCAGAGCTCCTACAATGAGCAGTTCTTC. It translates to CASSLDSQSSYNEQFF.

This clonotype has just a few counts. V gene TRBV7-9 combines with J gene TRBJ2-5; 12 nucleotides align to TRBD1. The CDR3 loop spans 13 amino acids. V was clipped by 11 bases and J by 5 bases; unmatched bases: 6. The germline gives CDR1 SEHNR, CDR2 FQNEAQ (reference sequence). The CDR3 reads CAGDRGPEETQYF. Written as DNA, the CDR3 is TGTGCCGGGGACAGGGGGCCAGAGGAGACCCAGTACTTC.

This clonotype has ten or more counts. The chain has TRBV7-8 and TRBJ2-2; tentatively, D is TRBD1 (5 bases). V shed 0 bases and J shed 2 bases, with 16 bases lying between them. The CDR3 consists of 18 residues. Germline CDR1 SGHVS, CDR2 FQNEAQ. CDR3 DNA sequence: TGTGCCAGCAGCTTAGCAATACGGGTGACAGTCAACACCGGGGAGCTGTTTTTT. Translating gives CASSLAIRVTVNTGELFF.

Only a few counts were recorded for this clonotype. This chain joins TRBV4-3 and TRBJ1-1, with TRBD1 as a possible D gene (6 bases). The ends were cut back, 0 bases at V and 5 bases at J, with 10 bases in the middle. This CDR3 spans 14 amino acids. Germline V gene lookup returns CDR1 LGHNA and CDR2 YSLEER. DNA for the CDR3: TGCGCCAGCAGCCAAGATAGGGGGTGGACTGAAGCTTTCTTT. Its protein product is CASSQDRGWTEAFF.

This rearrangement joins TRBV28 to TRBJ2-3; weak D call: TRBD2 (6 bases). V was trimmed by 2 bases and J by 1 base, leaving 10 bases between them. The V gene's germline CDR1 is MDHEN and CDR2 SYDVKM. There are 15 residues in the CDR3. CDR3 residues: CASSLLARGTDTQYF. The CDR3 DNA follows: TGTGCCAGCAGTTTACTAGCGAGGGGCACAGATACGCAGTATTTT.

This clonotype turned up a few times. The V and J genes are TRBV5-6 and TRBJ2-7; 9 bases agree with TRBD1. V lost 0 bases to trimming and J lost 3 bases; unmatched junction nucleotides: 4. The CDR3 is 15 residues long. Looked up from germline, CDR1 is SGHDT and CDR2 is YYEEEE. The CDR3 loop is CASSLGLGQGYEQYF. In nucleotides, the CDR3 is TGTGCCAGCAGCTTGGGCCTGGGACAGGGCTACGAGCAGTACTTC.

This clonotype was counted a few times. V is TRBV4-3 and J is TRBJ2-1; TRBD1 matches at 7 bases. Germline V CDR1 and CDR2: LGHNA, YSLEER. J was trimmed by 7 bases and V by 3 bases; bases with no gene match: 6. The CDR3 spans 14 residues. The CDR3 region is CASSHDRAGNEQFF. The CDR3 DNA reads as TGCGCCAGCAGCCACGACAGGGCCGGTAATGAGCAGTTCTTC.

This rearrangement joins TRBV30 to TRBJ1-5; possible D gene TRBD1, 6 bases. The germline V gene encodes CDR1 GTSNPN and CDR2 SVGIG (reference sequence). Between the trimmed V and J ends, which lost 4 bases and 1 base, there was a span of 11 bases. There are 14 residues in the CDR3. The CDR3 reads CAWNSGGSNQPQHF. CDR3 bases: TGTGCCTGGAACTCGGGGGGCAGCAATCAGCCCCAGCATTTT. Filled out from reference TRBV30 and TRBJ1-5, the complete variable domain reads SQTIHQWPATLVQPVGSPLSLECTVEGTSNPNLYWYRQAAGRGLQLLFYSVGIGQISSEVPQNLSASRPQDRQFILSSKKLLLSDSGFYLCAWNSGGSNQPQHFGDGTRLSIL.

The chain employs TRBV19 and TRBJ1-1, with 8 bases matching TRBD1. Germline V CDR1 and CDR2: LNHDA, SQIVND (reference sequence). The length of the CDR3 is 16 residues. After removal of 2 bases from V and 1 base from J, the junction contained 6 bases not matched to a gene. The chain's CDR3 is CASSISLDRANTEAFF. In nucleotides, the CDR3 is TGTGCCAGTAGTATATCCCTGGACAGGGCGAACACTGAAGCTTTCTTT.

There are a few counts of this clonotype. The CDR3 reads CASSLASAGGLYNEQFF. CDR3 sequence (DNA): TGTGCCAGCAGCTTAGCATCAGCGGGGGGGCTCTACAATGAGCAGTTCTTC. The chain is built from TRBV7-9 and TRBJ2-1, with 10 bases lining up with TRBD2. V was pared by 0 bases and J by 3 bases, with 5 bases of the junction left unmatched. The CDR3 runs 17 residues. CDR1 and CDR2 (germline): SEHNR, FQNEAQ (reference sequence).

This clonotype was seen a handful of times. The chain couples TRBV29-1 to TRBJ1-3; the match to TRBD1 covers 8 bases. CDR3 size: 15 residues. Per germline, CDR1 SQVTM and CDR2 ANQGSEA. V shed 3 bases and J 0 bases; nucleotides not matched to a gene: 4. CDR3 DNA: TGCAGCGTTGAGGACAGGGCCGTCTCTGGAAACACCATATATTTT. Translation: CSVEDRAVSGNTIYF.

The genes are TRBV20-1 and TRBJ2-7, with TRBD1 identical over 9 bases. The V gene's germline CDR1 is DFQATT and CDR2 SNEGSKA (reference sequence). CDR3 length equals 14 residues. The junction had 6 bases not matched to a gene; V was cut back by 3 bases and J by 3 bases. CDR3 sequence reads: CSASVKDRGYEQYF. DNA of the CDR3: TGCAGTGCTAGTGTTAAGGACAGGGGCTACGAGCAGTACTTC.

The CDR3 loop reads CASSLTGREGEAFF. The CDR3 DNA follows: TGTGCCAGCAGTTTAACGGGTAGGGAGGGTGAAGCTTTCTTT. V usage is TRBV12-3 or TRBV12-4 and J usage is TRBJ1-1; D is uncertain. This CDR3 contains 14 residues. Trimming took off 2 bases at V and 7 bases at J, with 14 bases between the two ends.

The V and J genes are TRBV6-6 and TRBJ1-2; D gene ambiguous. V was pared by 2 bases and J by 3 bases, with 13 bases between. There are 15 residues in the CDR3. Germline V gene lookup returns CDR1 MNHNY and CDR2 SVGAGI (reference sequence). The CDR3 sequence is CASSYVGGGHYGYTF. DNA of the CDR3: TGTGCCAGCAGTTACGTGGGCGGAGGCCACTATGGCTACACCTTC.

This clonotype was recorded a few times. This rearrangement joins TRBV30 to TRBJ2-5; 7 nucleotides line up with TRBD1. Germline CDR1 reads GTSNPN; CDR2 reads SVGIG (reference sequence). CDR3 length equals 15 residues. The trim removed 2 bases at V and 4 bases at J, leaving 10 bases unmatched. The CDR3 spells CAWSSYRDSGETQYF. CDR3 in DNA: TGTGCCTGGAGTTCCTACCGGGACAGCGGAGAGACCCAGTACTTC.

The chain is built from TRBV6-5 and TRBJ1-1; D unclear. Germline-derived CDR1 and CDR2 are MNHEY and SVGAGI. The ends were cut back, 2 bases at V and 5 bases at J, with 9 bases in the middle. CDR3 size: 13 residues. The DNA of the CDR3 is TGTGCCAGCAGTTACAGGGTATGGACTGAAGCTTTCTTT. As protein: CASSYRVWTEAFF.

This clonotype was seen a few times. The V call is TRBV7-6, the J call TRBJ1-4, with no clear D. Germline CDR1 and CDR2: SGHVS and FNYEAQ. V shed 5 bases and J shed 10 bases, with 17 bases lying between them. This CDR3 has 14 amino acids. The CDR3 nucleotides read TGTGCCAGCAGCCGACTAACTCTTGGCGGAAAACTGTTTTTT. It codes for CASSRLTLGGKLFF. Full variable domain (missing parts from reference TRBV7-6 and TRBJ1-4): GAGVSQSPRYKVTKRGQDVALRCDPISGHVSLYWYRQALGQGPEFLTYFNYEAQQDKSGLPNDRFSAERPEGSISTLTIQRTEQRDSAMYRCASSRLTLGGKLFFGSGTQLSVL.